These T cell receptor beta chains were read from a single sample in a study of blood T cell repertoires in COVID-19. Clones were read by immunoSEQ multiplex PCR, and TCRdb kept only the in-frame ones, dropping some. This table has about 160,000 clones, 90% to 95% appearing once. Sample: peripheral blood. The source is a woman between 45 and 60 years old with acute or convalescent COVID-19. Each CDR3 is given with its conserved first and last residue. A D gene is named only where the DNA matches it firmly.

TRBD1	TRBV3-1/TRBV3-2	15	TRBJ2-7	TGTGCCAGCAGCCGAGGGGGCCATCTGTTCTACGAGCAGTACTTC	CASSRGGHLFYEQYF
NA	TRBV5-4	14	TRBJ2-7	TGTGCCAGCAGTTCGGGGGTGGGGTCCTACGAGCAGTACTTC	CASSSGVGSYEQYF
NA	TRBV12-3/TRBV12-4	10	TRBJ2-1	TGTGCCAGCAGTTCGGGTGAGCAGTTCTTC	CASSSGEQFF
TRBD1	TRBV4-2	15	TRBJ1-6	TGTGCCAGCAGCCAGACGGACAGGGATGGTTCACCCCTCCACTTT	CASSQTDRDGSPLHF
TRBD1	TRBV7-8	16	TRBJ2-5	TGTGCCAGCAGCTTAGGGGTGACAGGGGGCCAAGAGACCCAGTACTTC	CASSLGVTGGQETQYF
NA	TRBV11-2	14	TRBJ2-3	TGTGCCAGCAGCTTAGGACATAGCACAGATACGCAGTATTTT	CASSLGHSTDTQYF
NA	TRBV7-6	15	TRBJ1-1	TGTGCCAGCAGCCCGATCCTGCAGGGTATCACTGAAGCTTTCTTT	CASSPILQGITEAFF
TRBD1	TRBV30	18	TRBJ1-5	TGTGCCTGGAGTGAGGACAGGGGGCATTGGCCTAGCAATCAGCCCCAGCATTTT	CAWSEDRGHWPSNQPQHF
NA	TRBV4-3	16	TRBJ1-1	TGCGCCAGCAGCCAAGGTCAGGGGATGGGGTACACTGAAGCTTTCTTT	CASSQGQGMGYTEAFF
NA	TRBV24-1	13	TRBJ2-5	TGTGCCACCAGTGACCCGTACCAAGAGACCCAGTACTTC	CATSDPYQETQYF
TRBD1	TRBV7-8	14	TRBJ1-1	TGTGCCAGCAGCCTATGGACAGGGGAAACTGAAGCTTTCTTT	CASSLWTGETEAFF
NA	TRBV10-3	15	TRBJ1-3	TGTGCCATCAGTTATAGGGGCGCGTTAGGAAACACCATATATTTT	CAISYRGALGNTIYF
NA	TRBV6-4	15	TRBJ2-1	TGTGCCAGCAGTGATAGGGCAGGGAGGAACAATGAGCAGTTCTTC	CASSDRAGRNNEQFF
NA	TRBV7-9	18	TRBJ1-3	TGTGCCAGCAGCTACCCTGTTTCGGGCAGGGGATCTGGAAACACCATATATTTT	CASSYPVSGRGSGNTIYF
NA	TRBV10-3	12	TRBJ1-2	TGTGCCATCAGGGTTATGGGGGGAGGCTACACCTTC	CAIRVMGGGYTF
NA	TRBV27	16	TRBJ1-3	TGTGCCAGCAGTTTACGGAGACCGAGCTCTGGAAACACCATATATTTT	CASSLRRPSSGNTIYF